These T cell receptor beta chains were read from a single sample in a study of blood T cell repertoires in COVID-19. This table comes from immunoSEQ multiplex PCR, and its TCRdb copy is limited to in-frame clones, with some not included. The data contain roughly 130,000 clones, roughly four fifths of them seen just once; the ten biggest clones take up around a tenth. Sequencing used peripheral blood. All receptors derive from a middle-aged man with active or convalescent COVID-19. Both conserved end residues are part of each CDR3. Fields, in order: clone size, D gene, V gene, J gene, CDR3 protein, CDR3 DNA. The D gene is left open where the match is weak. Size is stated for part of the rows, as once, few or many counts, or as a class when the clone is expanded.

clone_size: NA
d_call: NA
v_call: TRBV27
j_call: TRBJ2-3
cdr3_aa: CASSLRPDRFRTDTQYF
cdr3_nt: TGTGCCAGCAGTCTCAGACCCGACAGGTTTCGGACAGATACGCAGTATTTT

clone_size: NA
d_call: NA
v_call: TRBV12-3/TRBV12-4
j_call: TRBJ2-3
cdr3_aa: CASSLASDTQYF
cdr3_nt: TGTGCCAGCAGTTTAGCCTCAGATACGCAGTATTTT

clone_size: NA
d_call: TRBD2
v_call: TRBV6-6
j_call: TRBJ2-1
cdr3_aa: CASSPLGLAGGYNEQFF
cdr3_nt: TGTGCCAGCAGTCCACTTGGACTAGCGGGGGGTTACAATGAGCAGTTCTTC

clone_size: few
d_call: TRBD1
v_call: TRBV6-5
j_call: TRBJ1-6
cdr3_aa: CASSSTGGRYNSPLHF
cdr3_nt: TGTGCCAGCAGTTCAACAGGGGGAAGGTATAATTCACCCCTCCACTTT

clone_size: NA
d_call: TRBD1
v_call: TRBV10-3
j_call: TRBJ2-2
cdr3_aa: CAISDEGAQNTGELFF
cdr3_nt: TGTGCCATCAGTGACGAGGGGGCCCAGAACACCGGGGAGCTGTTTTTT

clone_size: once
d_call: NA
v_call: TRBV23-1
j_call: TRBJ2-7
cdr3_aa: CASNTKTGTYEQYF
cdr3_nt: TGCGCCAGCAACACTAAGACAGGAACCTACGAGCAGTACTTC

clone_size: NA
d_call: TRBD1
v_call: TRBV7-9
j_call: TRBJ1-4
cdr3_aa: CASSQGQGTNEKLFF
cdr3_nt: TGTGCCAGCAGCCAGGGACAGGGCACGAATGAAAAACTGTTTTTT

clone_size: once
d_call: NA
v_call: TRBV3-1/TRBV3-2
j_call: TRBJ2-5
cdr3_aa: CASSQGGLVGETQYF
cdr3_nt: TGTGCCAGCAGCCAAGGGGGGCTGGTGGGGGAGACCCAGTACTTC

clone_size: NA
d_call: NA
v_call: TRBV18
j_call: TRBJ1-1
cdr3_aa: CASSPGGEGSEAFF
cdr3_nt: TGTGCCAGCTCCCCGGGAGGGGAGGGCTCTGAAGCTTTCTTT

clone_size: NA
d_call: TRBD2
v_call: TRBV5-1
j_call: TRBJ2-3
cdr3_aa: CASSERGGLPDTQYF
cdr3_nt: TGCGCCAGCAGCGAGCGGGGGGGCCTCCCAGATACGCAGTATTTT